The 5 T cell receptor beta chains listed next were all sequenced from one sample in a study of blood T cell repertoires in COVID-19. TCRdb keeps only in-frame clones here, not all; method: immunoSEQ multiplex PCR. The sample records more than 250,000 clones, 85% to 90% being singletons. Sequencing input: peripheral blood. The receptors derive from a woman in her forties or fifties with COVID-19, enrolled during active disease.

The CDR3 DNA sequence: TGCAGTGCTAGTCCCGGGAGGGCCTCCAATGAGCAGTTCTTC. It codes for CSASPGRASNEQFF. The genes are TRBV20-1 and TRBJ2-1; 8 nucleotides agree with TRBD2. The germline V gene has CDR1 DFQATT and CDR2 SNEGSKA (reference sequence). J gave up 6 bases and V 3 bases, and 7 bases lay outside the gene matches. This CDR3 is 14 amino acids long.

This clone was counted between two and nine times. The CDR3 protein is CATEQGSYNEQFF. The CDR3 bases are TGTGCCACCGAACAGGGGTCCTACAATGAGCAGTTCTTC. This chain uses TRBV19 with TRBJ2-1; 7 nucleotides agree with TRBD1. V shed 10 bases and J 1 base; nucleotides not matched to a gene: 4. The CDR3 runs to 13 residues. Germline V CDR1 and CDR2: LNHDA, SQIVND (reference sequence). Combining the CDR3 with reference TRBV19 and TRBJ2-1 gives the whole variable domain DGGITQSPKYLFRKEGQNVTLSCEQNLNHDAMYWYRQDPGQGLRLIYYSQIVNDFQKGDIAEGYSVSREKKESFPLTVTSAQKNPTAFYLCATEQGSYNEQFFGPGTRLTVL.

This clone has only a few counts. This chain links TRBV7-9 with TRBJ2-7; 7 bases are a match to TRBD1. Germline values: CDR1 SEHNR, CDR2 FQNEAQ (reference sequence). The CDR3 sequence is 10 residues long. V lost 8 bases, J lost 5 bases, and 0 bases stayed unmatched. CDR3 sequence (DNA): TGTGCCAGCGGGACAGACGAGCAGTACTTC. Amino acids: CASGTDEQYF. Based on the CDR3 plus reference TRBV7-9 and TRBJ2-7, the full variable domain is DTGVSQNPRHKITKRGQNVTFRCDPISEHNRLYWYRQTLGQGPEFLTYFQNEAQLEKSRLLSDRFSAERPKGSFSTLEIQRTEQGDSAMYLCASGTDEQYFGPGTRLTVT.

The chain employs TRBV6-5 and TRBJ2-7; unclear D gene. The germline CDR1 and CDR2 sequences are MNHEY and SVGAGI. The V end was cut by 2 bases, the J end by 0 bases, with 5 bases between. The CDR3 runs to 13 residues. The CDR3 DNA follows: TGTGCCAGCAGTTACATAGACTCCTACGAGCAGTACTTC. Amino acid sequence: CASSYIDSYEQYF.

The V gene is TRBV30, the J gene TRBJ1-5, with D maybe TRBD1 (6 bases). Germline V gene sequence: CDR1 GTSNPN, CDR2 SVGIG (reference sequence). V was shortened by 3 bases and J by 1 base, with 16 bases between the two germline ends. The CDR3 has 16 amino acids. CDR3 loop: CAWSHGGARSNQPQHF. The CDR3 DNA reads TGTGCCTGGAGCCATGGGGGGGCTCGGAGCAATCAGCCCCAGCATTTT.